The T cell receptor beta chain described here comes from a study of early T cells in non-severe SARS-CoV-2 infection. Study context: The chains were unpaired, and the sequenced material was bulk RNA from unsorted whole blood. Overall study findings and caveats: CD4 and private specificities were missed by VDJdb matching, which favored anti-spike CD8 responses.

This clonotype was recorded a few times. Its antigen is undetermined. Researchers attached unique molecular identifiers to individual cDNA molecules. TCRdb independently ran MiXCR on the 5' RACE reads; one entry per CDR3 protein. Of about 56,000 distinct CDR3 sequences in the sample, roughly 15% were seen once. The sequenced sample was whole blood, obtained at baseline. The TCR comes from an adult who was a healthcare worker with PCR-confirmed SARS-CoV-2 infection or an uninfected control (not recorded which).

The CDR3 region is CASSPNTRGYGYTF. The CDR3 bases are TGTGCCAGCTCACCCAACACCCGGGGTTATGGCTACACCTTC. The rearrangement uses TRBV18 and TRBJ1-2; D gene unclear. The CDR3 length is 14 residues. V was trimmed by 3 bases and J by 5 bases, leaving 13 bases between them. Germline values: CDR1 KGHSH, CDR2 LQKENI.